This passage covers 12 T cell receptor beta chains from one sample sequenced in a study of blood T cell repertoires in COVID-19. The method was immunoSEQ multiplex PCR; TCRdb's version includes in-frame clones alone and lacks a portion of them. The table shows about 180,000 clones, with 86% occurring only once. Sequenced: peripheral blood. These receptors all come from a woman between 25 and 40 years old with active or convalescent COVID-19.

V usage is TRBV6-5 and J usage is TRBJ1-6; perhaps TRBD1 as D (5 bases). V was shortened by 2 bases and J by 7 bases, with 9 bases between the two germline ends. CDR3 size: 14 residues. Germline assignment: CDR1 MNHEY and CDR2 SVGAGI. The CDR3 here is CASSYQGKNSPLHF. As DNA, the CDR3 is TGTGCCAGCAGTTACCAGGGCAAGAATTCACCCCTCCACTTT.

The genes are TRBV2 and TRBJ2-7; 9 bases agree with TRBD1. This CDR3 contains 16 residues. The junction had 12 bases not matched to a gene; V was cut back by 6 bases and J by 3 bases. Looked up from germline, CDR1 is SNHLY and CDR2 is FYNNEI. Written as DNA, the CDR3 is TGTGCCAGCAGGGGGACAGGGACCCCGGTTAACTACGAGCAGTACTTC. This gives the protein CASRGTGTPVNYEQYF.

The chain employs TRBV29-1 and TRBJ1-1; possible D gene TRBD1, 6 bases. Germline CDR1 is SQVTM and CDR2 is ANQGSEA. Trimming removed 7 bases from V and 5 bases from J, with 14 bases in between. This CDR3 has 12 amino acids. In DNA, the CDR3 is TGCAGCGCCCGTTCAGGGGTAACTGAAGCTTTCTTT. Protein product: CSARSGVTEAFF.

This clone was observed a single time. V usage is TRBV18 and J usage is TRBJ1-1, with D unresolved. This CDR3 spans 17 amino acids. The V and J ends lost 5 bases and 0 bases respectively, with 19 bases between them. Germline V gives CDR1 KGHSH, CDR2 LQKENI. CDR3 in amino acids: CASSSSLPVFMNTEAFF. DNA for the CDR3: TGTGCCAGCTCATCTTCTCTTCCAGTATTCATGAACACTGAAGCTTTCTTT.

The chain couples TRBV30 to TRBJ1-3, with no clear D. Germline CDR1 reads GTSNPN; CDR2 reads SVGIG (reference sequence). This CDR3 comprises 11 residues. V dropped 2 bases and J dropped 5 bases, with 4 bases sitting between them. CDR3 DNA sequence: TGTGCCTGGAGTTCAAGAAACACCATATATTTT. As protein: CAWSSRNTIYF.

The chain has TRBV30 and TRBJ1-1; TRBD1 agrees at 9 bases. Trimming removed 3 bases from V and 5 bases from J; junction bases left unmatched: 1. The CDR3 loop spans 12 amino acids. Germline CDR1 and CDR2: GTSNPN and SVGIG (reference sequence). CDR3 protein: CAWRGQGTEAFF. CDR3 bases: TGTGCCTGGAGGGGACAGGGAACTGAAGCTTTCTTT.

The gene calls are TRBV30 and TRBJ2-5; possibly TRBD1 for D (6 bases). Per the germline V gene, CDR1 is GTSNPN and CDR2 is SVGIG (reference sequence). This CDR3 region has 14 residues. Deletions cut 2 bases from V and 2 bases from J, with 12 bases between. Written as DNA, the CDR3 is TGTGCCTGGAGTTGGCCGGACAGACAAGAGACCCAGTACTTC. It encodes CAWSWPDRQETQYF.

This clone was picked up a small number of times. V usage is TRBV29-1 and J usage is TRBJ1-5; perhaps TRBD1 as D (6 bases). V gave up 6 bases and J gave up 4 bases, with 13 bases separating them. Germline assignment: CDR1 SQVTM and CDR2 ANQGSEA. This CDR3 contains 13 residues. The CDR3: CSVGDKPNQPQHF. The CDR3 DNA reads as TGCAGCGTCGGGGACAAGCCAAATCAGCCCCAGCATTTT.

V usage is TRBV6-5 and J usage is TRBJ1-5; TRBD1 matches 7 bases. Germline lookup yields CDR1 MNHEY and CDR2 SVGAGI. This CDR3 is 16 amino acids long. After removal of 4 bases from V and 4 bases from J, the junction contained 10 bases not matched to a gene. Written as DNA, the CDR3 is TGTGCCAGCAGTTCGCGACCGGGACAGCCAAATCAGCCCCAGCATTTT. As protein: CASSSRPGQPNQPQHF.

The rearrangement joins TRBV3-1 (or the pseudogene TRBV3-2) to TRBJ1-6, with TRBD1 matching 9 bases. Germline V gene data show CDR1 as LGHDT and CDR2 as YNNKEL (reference sequence). V was clipped by 5 bases and J by 1 base; unmatched bases: 9. This CDR3 contains 18 residues. For the CDR3, the DNA is TGTGCCAGCAGCACCCGGGACAGGGCGGATTCCTATAATTCACCCCTCCACTTT. This sequence encodes CASSTRDRADSYNSPLHF.

V gene TRBV7-9 combines with J gene TRBJ1-1; D may be TRBD1 (6 bases). Trimming cost V 1 base and J 6 bases, with 15 bases left between them. Germline CDR1 reads SEHNR; CDR2 reads FQNEAQ (reference sequence). This CDR3 has 15 residues. The CDR3 reads CASSLVRQGIAEAFF. The CDR3 bases are TGTGCCAGCAGCTTAGTGCGTCAGGGGATAGCTGAAGCTTTCTTT.

V usage is TRBV5-6 and J usage is TRBJ1-1, with a tentative D call TRBD1 (6 bases). V was cut by 0 bases and J by 9 bases, with 12 bases left in between. The length of the CDR3 is 13 residues. Looked up from germline, CDR1 is SGHDT and CDR2 is YYEEEE. DNA for the CDR3: TGTGCCAGCAGCTTGGGGCAGGGGCCCAAAGCTTTCTTT. This encodes CASSLGQGPKAFF.